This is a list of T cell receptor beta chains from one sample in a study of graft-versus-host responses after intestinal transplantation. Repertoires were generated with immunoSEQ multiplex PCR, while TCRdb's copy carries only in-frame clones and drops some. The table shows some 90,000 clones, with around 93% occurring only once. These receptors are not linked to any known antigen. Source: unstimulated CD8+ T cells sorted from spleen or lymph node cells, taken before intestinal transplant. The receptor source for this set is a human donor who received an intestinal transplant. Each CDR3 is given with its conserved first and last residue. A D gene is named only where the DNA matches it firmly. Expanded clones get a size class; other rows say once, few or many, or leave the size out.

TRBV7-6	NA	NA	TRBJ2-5	TGTGCCAGCAGCTTATACGGGGAGACCCAGTACTTC	CASSLYGETQYF
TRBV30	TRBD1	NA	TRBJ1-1	TGTGCCGGCAGACAGGGGAACACTGAAGCTTTCTTT	CAGRQGNTEAFF
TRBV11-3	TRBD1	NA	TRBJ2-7	TGTGCCAGCAGCTGGGGACAGACCTACGAGCAGTACTTC	CASSWGQTYEQYF
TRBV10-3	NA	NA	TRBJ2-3	TGTGCCATCACCAGGACGACGGGAGATCCAGATACGCAGTATTTT	CAITRTTGDPDTQYF
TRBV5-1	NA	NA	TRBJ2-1	TGCGCCAGCAGCTTGGGACAGGAGCAGTTCTTC	CASSLGQEQFF
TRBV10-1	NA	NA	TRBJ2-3	TGCGCCAGCAGTGATTCAGGGGTAGGGGACACAGATACGCAGTATTTT	CASSDSGVGDTDTQYF
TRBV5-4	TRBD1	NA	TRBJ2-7	TGTGCCAGCAGCCCCGGGACAGCCGTGGGGGAGCAGTACTTC	CASSPGTAVGEQYF
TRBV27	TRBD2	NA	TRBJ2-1	TGTGCCAGCAGTTCGACCGGGACTAGCGGGGCGTACAATGAGCAGTTCTTC	CASSSTGTSGAYNEQFF
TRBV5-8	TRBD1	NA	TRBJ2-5	TGTGCCAGCAGCGTAAGGGGGCTGGAGACCCAGTACTTC	CASSVRGLETQYF
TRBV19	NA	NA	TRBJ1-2	TGTGCCAGTTCGTTCGGTGTGGTAAACTATGGCTACACCTTC	CASSFGVVNYGYTF
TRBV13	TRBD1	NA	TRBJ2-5	TGTGCCAGCAGCAGCCAAGGGGGACAGGGCTCTAGGGAGCAGTACTTC	CASSSQGGQGSREQYF
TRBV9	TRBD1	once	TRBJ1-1	TGTGCCAGCAGCGCCCGTATCCTCCCGGGACAGCTGAACACTGAAGCTTTCTTT	CASSARILPGQLNTEAFF
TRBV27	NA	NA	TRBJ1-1	TGTGCCAGCAGTTCAGGGAACACTGAAGCTTTCTTT	CASSSGNTEAFF
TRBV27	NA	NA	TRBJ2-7	TGTGCCAGCAGTTTATCGGCGGGCGGGACCTACGAGCAGTACTTC	CASSLSAGGTYEQYF
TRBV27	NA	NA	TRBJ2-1	TGTGCCAGCAGCGACTCGAAACACTCCTACAATGAGCAGTTCTTC	CASSDSKHSYNEQFF
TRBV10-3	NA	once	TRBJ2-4	TGTGCCATCAGTGAAGACACGTTCTCCGGGTACTTC	CAISEDTFSGYF
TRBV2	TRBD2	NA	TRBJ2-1	TGTGCCAGCAGTGAACGGGGGGGAATAAACAATGAGCAGTTCTTC	CASSERGGINNEQFF
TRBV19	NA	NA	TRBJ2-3	TGTGCCAGTAGTCGGCGGGTACCTAGCACAGATACGCAGTATTTT	CASSRRVPSTDTQYF
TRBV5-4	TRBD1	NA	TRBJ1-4	TGTGCCAGCAGCTCGGACAGGGCGGGTGAAAAACTGTTTTTT	CASSSDRAGEKLFF
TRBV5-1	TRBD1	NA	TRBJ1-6	TGCGCCAGCAGCTTGGCCGGGGACAGGGTCGATTCACCCCTCCACTTT	CASSLAGDRVDSPLHF
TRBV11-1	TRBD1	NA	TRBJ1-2	TGTGCCAGCAGCGGGACAGTTAACTATGGCTACACCTTC	CASSGTVNYGYTF
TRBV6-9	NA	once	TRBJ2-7	TGTGCCAGCAGTTATCCACAGACAGAAACCTACGAGCAGTACTTC	CASSYPQTETYEQYF
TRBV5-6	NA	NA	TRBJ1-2	TGTGCCAGCAGCTTGGAGCCGGGGAACTATGGCTACACCTTC	CASSLEPGNYGYTF
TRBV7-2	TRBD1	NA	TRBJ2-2	TGTGCCAGCAGCTTCGGGACAGGGAGCACCGGGGAGCTGTTTTTT	CASSFGTGSTGELFF
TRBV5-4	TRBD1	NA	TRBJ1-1	TGTGCCAGCAGCACAGGACAGGAGAACACTGAAGCTTTCTTT	CASSTGQENTEAFF
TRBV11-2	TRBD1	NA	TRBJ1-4	TGTGCCAGCAGCTCCCCGGGACAGTATAATGAAAAACTGTTTTTT	CASSSPGQYNEKLFF
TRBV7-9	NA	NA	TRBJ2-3	TGTGCCAGCAGCGACACGAAATGGCCAGATACGCAGTATTTT	CASSDTKWPDTQYF
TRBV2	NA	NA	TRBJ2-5	TGTGCCAGCAGTTTCCGGGGGGAGACCCAGTACTTC	CASSFRGETQYF
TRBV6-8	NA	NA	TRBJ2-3	TGTGCCAGCAGTTACGATCCGGAGGAAAATACAGATACGCAGTATTTT	CASSYDPEENTDTQYF
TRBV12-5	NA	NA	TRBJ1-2	TGTGCTAGTGGTTGGGCCGGGACACCGGGGATGGTCTATGGCTACACCTTC	CASGWAGTPGMVYGYTF
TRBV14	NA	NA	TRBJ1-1	TGTGCCAGCAGCCAAGATCCGAGAACTGAAGCTTTCTTT	CASSQDPRTEAFF